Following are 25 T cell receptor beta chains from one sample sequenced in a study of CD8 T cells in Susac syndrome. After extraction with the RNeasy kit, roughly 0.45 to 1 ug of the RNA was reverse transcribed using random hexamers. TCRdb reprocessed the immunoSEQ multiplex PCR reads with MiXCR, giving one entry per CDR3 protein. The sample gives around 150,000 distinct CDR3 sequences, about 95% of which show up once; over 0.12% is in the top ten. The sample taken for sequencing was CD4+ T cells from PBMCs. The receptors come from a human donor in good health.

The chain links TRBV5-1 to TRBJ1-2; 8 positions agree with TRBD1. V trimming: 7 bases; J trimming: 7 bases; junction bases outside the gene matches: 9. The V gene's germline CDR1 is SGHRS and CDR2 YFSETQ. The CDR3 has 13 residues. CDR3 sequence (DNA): TGCGCCAGCTCCCTCGGACAGGGAGGTGGCTACACCTTC. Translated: CASSLGQGGGYTF.

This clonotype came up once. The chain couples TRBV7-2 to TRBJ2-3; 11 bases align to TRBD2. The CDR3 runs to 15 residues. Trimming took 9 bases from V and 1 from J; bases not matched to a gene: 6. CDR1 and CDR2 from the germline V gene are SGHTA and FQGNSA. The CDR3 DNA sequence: TGTGCCAGTGATCTAGCGGGGGGAGGCACAGATACGCAGTATTTT. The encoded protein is CASDLAGGGTDTQYF.

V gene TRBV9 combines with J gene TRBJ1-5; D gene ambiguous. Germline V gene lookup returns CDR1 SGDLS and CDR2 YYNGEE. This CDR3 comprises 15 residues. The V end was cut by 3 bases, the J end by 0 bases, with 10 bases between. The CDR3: CASSETWISNQPQHF. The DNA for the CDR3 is TGTGCCAGCAGCGAGACATGGATTAGCAATCAGCCCCAGCATTTT.

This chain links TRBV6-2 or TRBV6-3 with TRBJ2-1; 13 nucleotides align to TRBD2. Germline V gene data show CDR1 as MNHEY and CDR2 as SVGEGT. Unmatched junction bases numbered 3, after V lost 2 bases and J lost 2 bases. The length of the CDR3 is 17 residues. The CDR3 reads CASSYGLAGATYNEQFF. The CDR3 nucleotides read TGTGCCAGCAGTTACGGACTAGCGGGGGCTACCTACAATGAGCAGTTCTTC.

CDR3 in amino acids: CASRDSQETQYF. The CDR3 DNA reads TGTGCCAGCAGGGACAGCCAAGAGACCCAGTACTTC. J is TRBJ2-5 and V is TRBV6-5; the D gene is possibly TRBD1 (6 bases). Germline loops: CDR1 MNHEY, CDR2 SVGAGI. Between the trimmed V and J ends, which lost 6 bases and 1 base, there was a span of 6 bases. The CDR3 has 12 amino acids.

CDR3 DNA: TGCGCCAGCAGCCGCCCCGGGTCCAGCGGAGAGACCCAGTACTTC. It is translated as CASSRPGSSGETQYF. V gene TRBV5-1 combines with J gene TRBJ2-5; possibly TRBD2 for D (5 bases). Germline V gene lookup returns CDR1 SGHRS and CDR2 YFSETQ. V shed 4 bases and J shed 4 bases, with 17 bases lying between them. This CDR3 spans 15 amino acids.

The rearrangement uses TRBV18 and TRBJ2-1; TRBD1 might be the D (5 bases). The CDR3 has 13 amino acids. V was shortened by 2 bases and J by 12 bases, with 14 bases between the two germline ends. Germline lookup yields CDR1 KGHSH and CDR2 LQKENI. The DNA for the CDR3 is TGTGCCAGCTCACCAACGGACACGGTTCGGCAGTTCTTC. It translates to CASSPTDTVRQFF.

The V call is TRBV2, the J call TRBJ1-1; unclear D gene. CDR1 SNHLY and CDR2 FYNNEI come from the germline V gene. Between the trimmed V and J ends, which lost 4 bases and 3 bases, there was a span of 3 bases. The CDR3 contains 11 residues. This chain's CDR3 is CASSGYTEAFF. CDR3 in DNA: TGTGCCAGCAGTGGATACACTGAAGCTTTCTTT. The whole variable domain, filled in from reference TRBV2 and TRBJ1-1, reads EPEVTQTPSHQVTQMGQEVILRCVPISNHLYFYWYRQILGQKVEFLVSFYNNEISEKSEIFDDQFSVERPDGSNFTLKIRSTKLEDSAMYFCASSGYTEAFFGQGTRLTVV.

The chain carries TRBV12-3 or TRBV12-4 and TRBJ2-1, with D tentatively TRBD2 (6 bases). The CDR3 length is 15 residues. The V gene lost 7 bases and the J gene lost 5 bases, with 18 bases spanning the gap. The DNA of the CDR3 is TGTGCCAGCACCGAGTGGGGGGACGTAAACAATGAGCAGTTCTTC. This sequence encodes CASTEWGDVNNEQFF.

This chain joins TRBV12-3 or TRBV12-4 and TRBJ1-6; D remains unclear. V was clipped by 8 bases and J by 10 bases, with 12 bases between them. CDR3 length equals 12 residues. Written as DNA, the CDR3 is TGTGCCAGCGGACTTCAGGAGTCACCCCTCCACTTT. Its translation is CASGLQESPLHF.

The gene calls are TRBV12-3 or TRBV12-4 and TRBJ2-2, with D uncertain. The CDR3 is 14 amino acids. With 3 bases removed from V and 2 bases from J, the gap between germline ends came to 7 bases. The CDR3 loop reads CASSFRFNTGELFF. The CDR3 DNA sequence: TGTGCCAGCAGTTTCCGGTTTAACACCGGGGAGCTGTTTTTT.

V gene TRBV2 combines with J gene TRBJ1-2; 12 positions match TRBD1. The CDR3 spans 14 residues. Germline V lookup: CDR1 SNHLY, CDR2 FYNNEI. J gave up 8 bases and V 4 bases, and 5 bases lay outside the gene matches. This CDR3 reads CASSAGTGGAGYTF. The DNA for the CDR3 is TGTGCCAGCAGTGCCGGGACAGGGGGCGCGGGCTACACCTTC.

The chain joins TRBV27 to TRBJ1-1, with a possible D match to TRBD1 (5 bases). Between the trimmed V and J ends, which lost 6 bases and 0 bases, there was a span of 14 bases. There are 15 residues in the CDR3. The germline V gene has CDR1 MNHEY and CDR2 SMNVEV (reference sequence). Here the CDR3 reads CASRPLGRMNTEAFF. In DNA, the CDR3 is TGTGCCAGCAGACCCTTGGGACGGATGAACACTGAAGCTTTCTTT.

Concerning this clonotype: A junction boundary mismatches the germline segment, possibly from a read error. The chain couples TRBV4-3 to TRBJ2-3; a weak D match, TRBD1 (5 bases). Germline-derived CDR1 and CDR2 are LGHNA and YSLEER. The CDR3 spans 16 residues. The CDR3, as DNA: TGCGCCAGCAGTCAAGATGTTAGGGGATTCACAGATACGCAGTATTTT. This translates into CASSQDVRGFTDTQYF.

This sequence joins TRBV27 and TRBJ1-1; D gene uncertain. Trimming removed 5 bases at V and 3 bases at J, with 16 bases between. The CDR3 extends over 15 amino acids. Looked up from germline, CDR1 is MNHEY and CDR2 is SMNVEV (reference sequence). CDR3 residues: CASSNAGSTYTEAFF. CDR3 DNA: TGTGCCAGCAGTAACGCAGGATCAACGTACACTGAAGCTTTCTTT.

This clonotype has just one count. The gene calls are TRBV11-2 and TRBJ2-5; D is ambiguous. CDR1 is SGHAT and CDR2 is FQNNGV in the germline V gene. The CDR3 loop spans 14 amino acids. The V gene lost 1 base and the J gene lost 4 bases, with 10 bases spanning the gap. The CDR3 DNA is TGTGCCAGCAGCTTAGTGTCGGGCGGAGAGACCCAGTACTTC. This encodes CASSLVSGGETQYF.

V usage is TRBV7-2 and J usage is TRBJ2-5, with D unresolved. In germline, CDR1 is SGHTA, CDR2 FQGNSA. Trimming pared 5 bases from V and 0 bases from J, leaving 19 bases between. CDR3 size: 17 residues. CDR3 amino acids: CASSPVGRSKYQETQYF. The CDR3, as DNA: TGTGCCAGCAGCCCGGTAGGGCGCTCAAAGTACCAAGAGACCCAGTACTTC.

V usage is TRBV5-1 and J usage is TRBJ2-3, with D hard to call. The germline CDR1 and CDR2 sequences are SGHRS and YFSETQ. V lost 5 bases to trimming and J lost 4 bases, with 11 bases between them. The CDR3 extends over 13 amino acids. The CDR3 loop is CASSRPPADTQYF. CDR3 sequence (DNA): TGCGCCAGCAGTCGGCCCCCGGCAGATACGCAGTATTTT.

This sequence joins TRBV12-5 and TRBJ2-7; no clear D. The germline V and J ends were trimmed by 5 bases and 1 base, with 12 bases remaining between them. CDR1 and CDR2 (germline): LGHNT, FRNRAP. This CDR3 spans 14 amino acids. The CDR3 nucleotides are TGTGCTAGTGGTCCCCGGTTAGGGTCCTACGAGCAGTACTTC. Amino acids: CASGPRLGSYEQYF.

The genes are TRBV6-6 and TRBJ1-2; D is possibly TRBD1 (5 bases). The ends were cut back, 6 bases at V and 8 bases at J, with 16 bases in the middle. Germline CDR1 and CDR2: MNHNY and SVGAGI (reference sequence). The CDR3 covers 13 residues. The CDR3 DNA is TGTGCCAGCAGGGGACTCAGCGTCGAGGGCTACACCTTC. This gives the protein CASRGLSVEGYTF.

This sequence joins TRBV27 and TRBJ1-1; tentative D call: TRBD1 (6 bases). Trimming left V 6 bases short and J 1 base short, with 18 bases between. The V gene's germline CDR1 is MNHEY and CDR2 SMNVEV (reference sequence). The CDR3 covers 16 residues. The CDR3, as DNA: TGTGCCAGCAGACCACTCGGCAGGGGTGGGAACACTGAAGCTTTCTTT. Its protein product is CASRPLGRGGNTEAFF.

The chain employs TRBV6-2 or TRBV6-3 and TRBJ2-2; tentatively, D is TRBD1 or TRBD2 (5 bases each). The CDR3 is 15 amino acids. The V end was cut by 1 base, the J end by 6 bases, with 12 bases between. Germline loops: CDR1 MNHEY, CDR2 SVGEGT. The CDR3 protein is CASSYLGRTPGELFF. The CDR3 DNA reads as TGTGCCAGCAGTTACTTGGGACGGACCCCCGGGGAGCTGTTTTTT.

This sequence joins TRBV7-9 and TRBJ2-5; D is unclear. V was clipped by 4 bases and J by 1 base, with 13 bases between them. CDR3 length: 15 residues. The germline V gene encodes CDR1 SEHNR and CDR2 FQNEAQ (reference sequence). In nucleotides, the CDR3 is TGTGCCAGCAGCTCTAGTACTGCGGCCCAAGAGACCCAGTACTTC. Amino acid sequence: CASSSSTAAQETQYF. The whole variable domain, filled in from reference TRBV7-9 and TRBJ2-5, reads DTGVSQNPRHKITKRGQNVTFRCDPISEHNRLYWYRQTLGQGPEFLTYFQNEAQLEKSRLLSDRFSAERPKGSFSTLEIQRTEQGDSAMYLCASSSSTAAQETQYFGPGTRLLVL.

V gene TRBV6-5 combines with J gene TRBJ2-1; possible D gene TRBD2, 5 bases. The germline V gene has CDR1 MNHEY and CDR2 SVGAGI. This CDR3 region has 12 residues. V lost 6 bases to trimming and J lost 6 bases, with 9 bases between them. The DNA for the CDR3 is TGTGCCAGCAGACGGGGTCGCAATGAGCAGTTCTTC. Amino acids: CASRRGRNEQFF.

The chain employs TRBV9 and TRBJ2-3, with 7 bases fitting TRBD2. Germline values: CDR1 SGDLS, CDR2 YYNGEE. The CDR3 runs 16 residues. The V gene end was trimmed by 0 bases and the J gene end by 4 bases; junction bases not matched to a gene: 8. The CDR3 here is CASSVDPAGRADTQYF. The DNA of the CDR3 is TGTGCCAGCAGCGTAGATCCAGCGGGGAGGGCAGATACGCAGTATTTT.